The TCR beta chain described here comes from a study of glioma-infiltrating T cells. Worth noting for this clonotype: Since a much larger clone is just one base distant, this may be a read error.

TCR alpha and beta CDR3 regions were amplified from RNA using iRepertoire nested multiplex PCR. TCRdb recomputed calls from the multiplex PCR reads with MiXCR, one row per CDR3 protein. This sample has around 130,000 distinct CDR3 sequences; about 22% occur once, and the top ten carry around a quarter. Germline assignment: CDR1 DFQATT and CDR2 SNEGSKA (reference sequence). This CDR3 comprises 13 residues. The TCR originated in a human donor with low-grade glioma or glioblastoma, undergoing nonglioma brain surgery, or in good health (not recorded which). The chain joins TRBV20-1 to TRBJ1-6; D is perhaps TRBD1 (5 bases). The material sequenced was glioma tissue, nonneoplastic brain tissue, or PBMCs (not recorded which). In nucleotides, the CDR3 is TGCAGTGCCGATGACCAGGGTGGGGGACCCCCCCACTTT. Translation: CSADDQGGGPPHF.